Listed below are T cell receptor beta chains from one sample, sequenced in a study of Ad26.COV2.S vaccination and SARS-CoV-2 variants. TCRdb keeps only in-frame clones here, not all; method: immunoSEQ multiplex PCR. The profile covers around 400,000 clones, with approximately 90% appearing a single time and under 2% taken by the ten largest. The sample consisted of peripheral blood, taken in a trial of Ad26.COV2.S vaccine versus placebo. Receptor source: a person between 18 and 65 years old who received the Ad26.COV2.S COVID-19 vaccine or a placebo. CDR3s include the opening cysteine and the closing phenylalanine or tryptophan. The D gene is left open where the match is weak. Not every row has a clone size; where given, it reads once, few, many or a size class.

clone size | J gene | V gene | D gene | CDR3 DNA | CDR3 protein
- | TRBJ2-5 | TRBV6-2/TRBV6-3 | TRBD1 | TGTGCCAGCAGTTGGCAGGGGGTCAGGGAGACCCAGTACTTC | CASSWQGVRETQYF
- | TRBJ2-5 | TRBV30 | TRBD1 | TGTGCCTGGAGTAACCTCAGGGGGCCCCAAGAGACCCAGTACTTC | CAWSNLRGPQETQYF
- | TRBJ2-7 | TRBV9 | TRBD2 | TGTGCCAGCAGCACCCGACTAGCGGGAGACGAGCAGTACTTC | CASSTRLAGDEQYF
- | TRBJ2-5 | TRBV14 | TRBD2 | TGTGCCAGCAGCCAGCTCGGGGGACTAGCGCACCAAGAGACCCAGTACTTC | CASSQLGGLAHQETQYF
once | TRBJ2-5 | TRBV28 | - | TGTGCCAGCAGTTTATATGAAGAGACCCAGTACTTC | CASSLYEETQYF
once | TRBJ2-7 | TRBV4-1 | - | TGCGCCAGCAGCCAAGATGGCCACTCTTACGAGCAGTACTTC | CASSQDGHSYEQYF
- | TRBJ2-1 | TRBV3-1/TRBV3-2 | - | TGTGCCAGCAGCCAAGATCCCGGGACCATCAATGAGCAGTTCTTC | CASSQDPGTINEQFF
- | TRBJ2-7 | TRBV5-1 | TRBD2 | TGCGCCAGCAGCTGGGAGACTAGCGGGAGAGTGCGCGAGCAGTACTTC | CASSWETSGRVREQYF
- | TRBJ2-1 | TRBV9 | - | TGTGCCAGCAGCCCCGGACAGACCTCCTACAATGAGCAGTTCTTC | CASSPGQTSYNEQFF
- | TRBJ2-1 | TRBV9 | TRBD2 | TGTGCCAGCAGCCCCCATGATAGCGGGAGAAATGAGCAGTTCTTC | CASSPHDSGRNEQFF
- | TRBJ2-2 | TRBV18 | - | TGTGCCAGCTCACGGACGGGAACGAACACCGGGGAGCTGTTTTTT | CASSRTGTNTGELFF
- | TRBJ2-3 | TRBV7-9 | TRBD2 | TGTGCCAGCAGCTTAGCGGGAGGGGACACAGATACGCAGTATTTT | CASSLAGGDTDTQYF
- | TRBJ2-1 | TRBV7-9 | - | TGTGCCAGCAGCTTAGGTGGCGGGTACTCGAATTACAATGAGCAGTTCTTC | CASSLGGGYSNYNEQFF
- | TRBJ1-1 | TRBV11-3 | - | TGTGCCAGCGTTCCGATCGGCGGCACTGAAGCTTTCTTT | CASVPIGGTEAFF
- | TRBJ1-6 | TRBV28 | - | TGTGCCAGCAGTTCCCCGGGACGGATTAATTCACCCCTCCACTTT | CASSSPGRINSPLHF
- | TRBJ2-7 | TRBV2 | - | TGTGCCAGCAGTGAAGACGCGGGAAGGTCGCGAGAGCAGTACTTC | CASSEDAGRSREQYF
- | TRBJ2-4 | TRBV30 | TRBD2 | TGTGCCTGGAGTCGCGGGGGAAACATTCAGTACTTC | CAWSRGGNIQYF
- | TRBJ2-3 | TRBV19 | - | TGTGCCAGTAGTATGGGGATTCCCACAGATACGCAGTATTTT | CASSMGIPTDTQYF
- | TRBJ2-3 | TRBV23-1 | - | TGCGCCAGCAACGGGACCGGAAAACAATTACCAAGCACAGATACGCAGTATTTT | CASNGTGKQLPSTDTQYF
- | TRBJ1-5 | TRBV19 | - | TGTGCCAGTAGTATTGAGGGGTGGAGCAATCAGCCCCAGCATTTT | CASSIEGWSNQPQHF
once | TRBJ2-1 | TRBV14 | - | TGTGCCAGCAGCCACGCAACGGGACAATACTACAATGAGCAGTTCTTC | CASSHATGQYYNEQFF
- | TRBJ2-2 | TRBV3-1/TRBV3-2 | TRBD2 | TGTGCCAGCAGTCGAGCGGGAGGGTTGAACACCGGGGAGCTGTTTTTT | CASSRAGGLNTGELFF
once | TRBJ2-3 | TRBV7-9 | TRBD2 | TGTGCCAGCAGCTCCGTTGGCACTAGCGGGAGTTCGGATACGCAGTATTTT | CASSSVGTSGSSDTQYF
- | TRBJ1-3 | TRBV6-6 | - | TGTGCCAGCAGAACCGGGGGAGATAGAAACACCATATATTTT | CASRTGGDRNTIYF
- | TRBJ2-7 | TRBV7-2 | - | TGTGCCAGCAGCTTAGGGATGACTAGTAACCACGAGCAGTACTTC | CASSLGMTSNHEQYF
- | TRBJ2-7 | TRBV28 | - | TGTGCCAGCAGTACGGGGGACTACGAGCAGTACTTC | CASSTGDYEQYF
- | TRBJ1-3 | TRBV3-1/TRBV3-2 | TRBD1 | TGTGCCAGCAGCCAAGGAAGACAGGGACCCTCTGGAAACACCATATATTTT | CASSQGRQGPSGNTIYF
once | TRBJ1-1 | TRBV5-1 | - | TGCGCCAGCAGCCTTGGGTTGGGCTCTGAAGCTTTCTTT | CASSLGLGSEAFF
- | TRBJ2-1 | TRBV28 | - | TGTGCCAGCAGTCGTGGGAGGAACGAGCAGTTCTTC | CASSRGRNEQFF
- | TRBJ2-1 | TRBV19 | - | TGTGCCAGTAGTATAGGGGGCGCCCCCCGGGGTGAGCAGTTCTTC | CASSIGGAPRGEQFF
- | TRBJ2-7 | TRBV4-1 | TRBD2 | TGCGCCAGCAGCCAAGATTCGAGCGGGAGGGCCAACCGTCGGTCCGAGCAGTACTTC | CASSQDSSGRANRRSEQYF
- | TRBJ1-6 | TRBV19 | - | TGTGCCAGTAGGGCGACGGTAAATTCACCCCTCCACTTT | CASRATVNSPLHF
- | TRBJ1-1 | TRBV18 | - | TGTGCCAGCTCACCGGCCGGGGCAGGGACTGAAGCTTTCTTT | CASSPAGAGTEAFF
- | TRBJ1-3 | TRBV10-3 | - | TGTGCCATCAGTGAGACAGGGCCTTACTCTGGAAACACCATATATTTT | CAISETGPYSGNTIYF